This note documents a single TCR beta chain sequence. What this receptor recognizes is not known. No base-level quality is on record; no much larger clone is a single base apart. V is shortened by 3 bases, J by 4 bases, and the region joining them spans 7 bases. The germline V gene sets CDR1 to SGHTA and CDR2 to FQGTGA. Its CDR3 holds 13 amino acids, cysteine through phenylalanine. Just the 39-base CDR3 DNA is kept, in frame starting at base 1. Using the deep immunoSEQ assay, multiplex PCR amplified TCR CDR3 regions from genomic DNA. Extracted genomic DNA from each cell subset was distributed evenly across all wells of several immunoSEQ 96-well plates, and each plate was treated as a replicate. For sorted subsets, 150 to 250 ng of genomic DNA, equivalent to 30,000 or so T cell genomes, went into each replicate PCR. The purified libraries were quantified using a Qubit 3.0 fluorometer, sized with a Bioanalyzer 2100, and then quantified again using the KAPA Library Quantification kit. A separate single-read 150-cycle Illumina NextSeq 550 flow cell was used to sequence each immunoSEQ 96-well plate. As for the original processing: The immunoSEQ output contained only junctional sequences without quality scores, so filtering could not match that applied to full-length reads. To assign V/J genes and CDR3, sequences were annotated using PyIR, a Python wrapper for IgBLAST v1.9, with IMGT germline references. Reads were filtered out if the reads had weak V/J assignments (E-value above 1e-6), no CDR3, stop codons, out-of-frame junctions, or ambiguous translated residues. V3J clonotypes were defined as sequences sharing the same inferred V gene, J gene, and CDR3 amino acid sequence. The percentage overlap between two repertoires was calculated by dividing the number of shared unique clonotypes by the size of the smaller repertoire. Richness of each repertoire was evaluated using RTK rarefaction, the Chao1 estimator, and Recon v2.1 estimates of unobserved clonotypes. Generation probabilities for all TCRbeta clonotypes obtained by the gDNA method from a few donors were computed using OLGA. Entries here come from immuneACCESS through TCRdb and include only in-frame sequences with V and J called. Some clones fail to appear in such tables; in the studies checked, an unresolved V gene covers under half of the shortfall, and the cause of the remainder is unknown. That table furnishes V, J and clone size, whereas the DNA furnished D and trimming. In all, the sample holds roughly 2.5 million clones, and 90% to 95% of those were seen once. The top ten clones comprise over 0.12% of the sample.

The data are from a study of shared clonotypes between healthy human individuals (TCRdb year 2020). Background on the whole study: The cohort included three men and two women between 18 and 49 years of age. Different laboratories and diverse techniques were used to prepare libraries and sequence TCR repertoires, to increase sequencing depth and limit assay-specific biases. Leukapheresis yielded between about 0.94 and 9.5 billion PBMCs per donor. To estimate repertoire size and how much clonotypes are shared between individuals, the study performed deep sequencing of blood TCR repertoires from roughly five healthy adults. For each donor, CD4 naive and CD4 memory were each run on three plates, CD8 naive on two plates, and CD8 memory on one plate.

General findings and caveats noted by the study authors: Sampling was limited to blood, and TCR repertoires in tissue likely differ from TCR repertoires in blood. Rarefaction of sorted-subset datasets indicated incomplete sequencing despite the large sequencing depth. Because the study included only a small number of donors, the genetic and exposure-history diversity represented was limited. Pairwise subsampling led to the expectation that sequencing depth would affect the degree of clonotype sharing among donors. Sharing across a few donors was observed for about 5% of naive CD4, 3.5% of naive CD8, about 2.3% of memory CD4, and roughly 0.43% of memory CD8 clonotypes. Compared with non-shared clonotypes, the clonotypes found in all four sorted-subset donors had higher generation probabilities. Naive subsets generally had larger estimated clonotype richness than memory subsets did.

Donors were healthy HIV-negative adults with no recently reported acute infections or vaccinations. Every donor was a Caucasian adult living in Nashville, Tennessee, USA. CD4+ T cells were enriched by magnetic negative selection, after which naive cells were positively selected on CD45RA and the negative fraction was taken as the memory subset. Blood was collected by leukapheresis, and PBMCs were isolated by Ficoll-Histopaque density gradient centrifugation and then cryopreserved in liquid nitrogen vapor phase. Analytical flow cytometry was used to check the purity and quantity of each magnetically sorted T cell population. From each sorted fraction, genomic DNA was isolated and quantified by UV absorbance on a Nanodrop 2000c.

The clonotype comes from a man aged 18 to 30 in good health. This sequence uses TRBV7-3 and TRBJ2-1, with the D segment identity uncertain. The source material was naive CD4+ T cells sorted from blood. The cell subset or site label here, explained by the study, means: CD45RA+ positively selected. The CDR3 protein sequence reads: CASSFTEYNEQFF. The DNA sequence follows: TGTGCCAGCAGCTTTACAGAATACAATGAGCAGTTCTTC.